Below are 14 T cell receptor beta chains sequenced from a single sample in a study of cytotoxic CD8 clonotypes in ibrutinib-treated CLL. Clones were read by immunoSEQ multiplex PCR, and TCRdb kept only the in-frame ones, dropping some. The table records approximately 45,000 clones, 65% of them present only once. Sequenced material: PBMCs, taken after 24 months of ibrutinib treatment. The source of these receptors is a human donor with chronic lymphocytic leukemia.

V gene TRBV7-9 combines with J gene TRBJ2-1, with 11 nucleotides matching TRBD2. Germline V CDR1 and CDR2: SEHNR, FQNEAQ (reference sequence). The CDR3 consists of 16 residues. V shed 5 bases, J shed 4 bases, and the junction held 7 bases outside the gene matches. CDR3 DNA sequence: TGTGCCAGCAGCCCCACCGGGACTAGCGGATACAATGAGCAGTTCTTC. It encodes CASSPTGTSGYNEQFF.

The chain carries TRBV18 and TRBJ2-1, with D maybe TRBD1 (6 bases). With 1 base removed from V and 0 bases from J, the gap between germline ends came to 10 bases. This CDR3 spans 16 amino acids. From germline, CDR1 is KGHSH and CDR2 LQKENI. The CDR3 here is CASSPRTESSYNEQFF. CDR3 nucleotide sequence: TGTGCCAGCTCACCACGGACAGAGAGCTCCTACAATGAGCAGTTCTTC. Filled out from reference TRBV18 and TRBJ2-1, the complete variable domain reads NAGVMQNPRHLVRRRGQEARLRCSPMKGHSHVYWYRQLPEEGLKFMVYLQKENIIDESGMPKERFSAEFPKEGPSILRIQQVVRGDSAAYFCASSPRTESSYNEQFFGPGTRLTVL.

By sample fraction, this clone is medium-sized. This rearrangement joins TRBV2 to TRBJ1-5; a possible D gene is TRBD1 (6 bases). Per germline, CDR1 SNHLY and CDR2 FYNNEI. Trimming removed 7 bases at V and 1 base at J, with 11 bases between. The CDR3 spans 14 residues. The CDR3 sequence: CASTWDMSNQPQHF. CDR3 bases: TGTGCCAGCACCTGGGACATGAGCAATCAGCCCCAGCATTTT.

CDR3 protein: CASIPGTGGNQPQHF. As DNA, the CDR3 is TGTGCCAGCATTCCCGGGACAGGGGGCAATCAGCCCCAGCATTTT. The chain combines TRBV6-6 with TRBJ1-5, with 10 bases that match TRBD1. This CDR3 spans 15 amino acids. With V trimmed by 7 bases and J by 2 bases, 5 bases remained unmatched. From germline, CDR1 is MNHNY and CDR2 SVGAGI (reference sequence).

The genes are TRBV19 and TRBJ1-2, with D perhaps matching TRBD1 (6 bases). The V end was cut by 4 bases, the J end by 2 bases, with 8 bases between. The CDR3 contains 13 residues. Germline V gene data show CDR1 as LNHDA and CDR2 as SQIVND (reference sequence). CDR3: CASSKDRNYGYTF. For the CDR3, the DNA is TGTGCCAGTAGTAAAGACAGGAACTATGGCTACACCTTC.

The genes are TRBV7-9 and TRBJ2-2; no clear D. V lost 1 base to trimming and J lost 6 bases, with 9 bases between them. CDR3 length equals 14 residues. Looked up from germline, CDR1 is SEHNR and CDR2 is FQNEAQ (reference sequence). CDR3 sequence (DNA): TGTGCCAGCAGCTTAGGAATCGTGGCCGGGGAGCTGTTTTTT. It encodes CASSLGIVAGELFF.

The gene calls are TRBV2 and TRBJ2-2; tentatively, D is TRBD1 (6 bases). CDR1 and CDR2 (germline): SNHLY, FYNNEI. V was trimmed by 2 bases and J by 8 bases, leaving 9 bases between them. CDR3 length: 13 amino acids. The CDR3 loop is CASSENRAGELFF. CDR3 DNA sequence: TGTGCCAGCAGTGAAAACAGGGCTGGGGAGCTGTTTTTT.

This chain connects TRBV29-1 to TRBJ2-7; TRBD1 matches 7 bases. Germline V gene sequence: CDR1 SQVTM, CDR2 ANQGSEA. This CDR3 comprises 12 residues. With V trimmed by 5 bases and J by 2 bases, 3 bases remained unmatched. The CDR3 DNA reads as TGCAGCGTTTTGACAGGGCCCTACGAGCAGTACTTC. It specifies CSVLTGPYEQYF.

The genes are TRBV7-9 and TRBJ2-1; 7 bases map to TRBD2. Germline CDR1 and CDR2: SEHNR and FQNEAQ (reference sequence). V shed 4 bases, J shed 0 bases, and the junction held 12 bases outside the gene matches. The CDR3 covers 18 residues. The CDR3: CASSSQHGRRTSYNEQFF. The CDR3 DNA sequence: TGTGCCAGCAGCTCCCAGCACGGGAGGAGGACCTCCTACAATGAGCAGTTCTTC.

The chain couples TRBV5-6 to TRBJ2-7, with D unclear. Germline V gene data show CDR1 as SGHDT and CDR2 as YYEEEE. CDR3 length: 16 amino acids. Trimming shortened V by 0 bases and J by 2 bases, and 15 bases separated the two germline ends. The CDR3 loop is CASSLAGPVRTYEQYF. DNA of the CDR3: TGTGCCAGCAGCTTGGCCGGACCCGTCCGGACCTACGAGCAGTACTTC.

This sequence joins TRBV6-5 and TRBJ2-1; 7 bases are a match to TRBD2. Trimming at V came to 4 bases and at J to 12 bases, leaving 9 bases not matched to a gene. Germline V gives CDR1 MNHEY, CDR2 SVGAGI. CDR3 size: 13 residues. CDR3 amino acids: CASSSVSAGVQFF. The CDR3 bases are TGTGCCAGCAGTTCGGTGTCGGCGGGAGTGCAGTTCTTC.

V and J are TRBV30 and TRBJ2-3; 14 bases match TRBD2. Germline CDR1 is GTSNPN and CDR2 is SVGIG (reference sequence). V was pared by 2 bases and J by 2 bases, with 6 bases of the junction left unmatched. The CDR3 runs 17 residues. The chain's CDR3 is CAWSTGTSGGYTDTQYF. As DNA, the CDR3 is TGTGCCTGGAGTACCGGGACTAGCGGGGGTTACACAGATACGCAGTATTTT.

The chain recombines TRBV18 with TRBJ2-2; 11 bases match TRBD1. V was pared by 3 bases and J by 3 bases, with 0 bases of the junction left unmatched. Germline V gives CDR1 KGHSH, CDR2 LQKENI. The CDR3 is 15 residues long. DNA for the CDR3: TGTGCCAGCTCACCGGGACAGGGGGACACCGGGGAGCTGTTTTTT. It specifies CASSPGQGDTGELFF. Full variable domain (missing parts from reference TRBV18 and TRBJ2-2): NAGVMQNPRHLVRRRGQEARLRCSPMKGHSHVYWYRQLPEEGLKFMVYLQKENIIDESGMPKERFSAEFPKEGPSILRIQQVVRGDSAAYFCASSPGQGDTGELFFGEGSRLTVL.

This clone was seen more than once but under ten times. This chain joins TRBV28 and TRBJ2-3; unclear D gene. Deletions cut 7 bases from V and 0 bases from J, with 11 bases between. The germline CDR1 and CDR2 sequences are MDHEN and SYDVKM. There are 14 residues in the CDR3. CDR3 residues: CASKYRASTDTQYF. For the CDR3, the DNA is TGTGCCAGCAAATATAGGGCGAGCACAGATACGCAGTATTTT.